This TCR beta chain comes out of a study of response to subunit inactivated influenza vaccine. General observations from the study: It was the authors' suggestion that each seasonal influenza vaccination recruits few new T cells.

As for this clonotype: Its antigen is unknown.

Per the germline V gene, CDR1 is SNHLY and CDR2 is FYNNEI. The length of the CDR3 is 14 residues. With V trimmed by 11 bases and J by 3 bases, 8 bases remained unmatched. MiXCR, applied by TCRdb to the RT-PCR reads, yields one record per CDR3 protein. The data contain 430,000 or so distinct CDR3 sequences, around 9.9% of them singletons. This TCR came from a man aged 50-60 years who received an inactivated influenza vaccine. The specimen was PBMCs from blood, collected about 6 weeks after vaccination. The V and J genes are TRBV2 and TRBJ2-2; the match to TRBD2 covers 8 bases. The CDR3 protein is CAGRLASDTGELFF. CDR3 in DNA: TGTGCCGGCCGACTAGCGAGCGACACCGGGGAGCTGTTTTTT.